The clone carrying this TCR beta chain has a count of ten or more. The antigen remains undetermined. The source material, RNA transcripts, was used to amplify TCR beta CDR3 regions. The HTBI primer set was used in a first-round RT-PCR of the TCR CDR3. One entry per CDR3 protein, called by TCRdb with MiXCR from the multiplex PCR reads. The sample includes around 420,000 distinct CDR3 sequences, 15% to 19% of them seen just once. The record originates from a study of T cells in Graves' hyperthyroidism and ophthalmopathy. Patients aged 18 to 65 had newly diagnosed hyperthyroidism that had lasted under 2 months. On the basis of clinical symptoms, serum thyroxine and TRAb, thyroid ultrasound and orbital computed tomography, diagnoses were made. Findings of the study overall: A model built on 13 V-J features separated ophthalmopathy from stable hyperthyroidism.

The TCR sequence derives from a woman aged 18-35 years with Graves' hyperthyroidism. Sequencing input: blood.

This CDR3 is CASSLYARYTGNTIYF. DNA for the CDR3: TGTGCCAGCAGTTTATACGCCCGTTATACTGGAAACACCATATATTTT. The chain links TRBV12-3 or TRBV12-4 to TRBJ1-3; D is unresolved. The germline V and J ends were trimmed by 2 bases and 2 bases, with 13 bases remaining between them. This CDR3 spans 16 amino acids.